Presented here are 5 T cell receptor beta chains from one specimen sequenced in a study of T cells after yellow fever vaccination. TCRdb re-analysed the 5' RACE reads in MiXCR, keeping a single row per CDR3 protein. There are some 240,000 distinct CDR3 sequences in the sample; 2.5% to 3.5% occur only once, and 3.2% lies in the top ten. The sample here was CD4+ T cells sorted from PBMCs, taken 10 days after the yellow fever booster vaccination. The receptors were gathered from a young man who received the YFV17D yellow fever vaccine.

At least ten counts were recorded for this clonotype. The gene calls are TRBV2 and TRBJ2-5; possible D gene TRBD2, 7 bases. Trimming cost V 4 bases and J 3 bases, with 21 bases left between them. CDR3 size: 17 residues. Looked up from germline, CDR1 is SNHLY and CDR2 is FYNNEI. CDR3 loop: CASSGAPGGGLKETQYF. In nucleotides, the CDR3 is TGTGCCAGCAGTGGGGCCCCGGGGGGCGGACTAAAAGAGACCCAGTACTTC.

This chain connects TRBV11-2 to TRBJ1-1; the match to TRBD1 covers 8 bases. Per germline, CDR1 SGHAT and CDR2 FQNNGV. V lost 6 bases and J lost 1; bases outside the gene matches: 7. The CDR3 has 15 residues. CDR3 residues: CASSPDRGENTEAFF. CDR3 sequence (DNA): TGTGCCAGCAGTCCAGACAGGGGTGAGAACACTGAAGCTTTCTTT.

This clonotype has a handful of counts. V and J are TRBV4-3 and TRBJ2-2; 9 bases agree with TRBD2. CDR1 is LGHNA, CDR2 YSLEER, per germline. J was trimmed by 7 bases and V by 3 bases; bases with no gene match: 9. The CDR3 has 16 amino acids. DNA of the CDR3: TGCGCCAGCAGCCATCTGGCGGGGGGGCCCGGCGGGGAGCTGTTTTTT. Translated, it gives CASSHLAGGPGGELFF.

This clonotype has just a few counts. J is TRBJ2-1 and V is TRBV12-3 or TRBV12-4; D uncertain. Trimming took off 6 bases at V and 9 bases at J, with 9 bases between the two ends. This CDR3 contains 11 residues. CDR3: CASRRTVEQFF. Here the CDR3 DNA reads TGTGCCAGCAGGCGGACGGTTGAGCAGTTCTTC.

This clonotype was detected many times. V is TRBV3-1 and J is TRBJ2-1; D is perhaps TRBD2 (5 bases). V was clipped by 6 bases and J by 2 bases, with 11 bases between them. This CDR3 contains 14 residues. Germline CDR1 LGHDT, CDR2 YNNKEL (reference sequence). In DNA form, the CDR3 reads TGTGCCAGCAGTCGGGGTCCCACCTACAATGAGCAGTTCTTC. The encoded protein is CASSRGPTYNEQFF.